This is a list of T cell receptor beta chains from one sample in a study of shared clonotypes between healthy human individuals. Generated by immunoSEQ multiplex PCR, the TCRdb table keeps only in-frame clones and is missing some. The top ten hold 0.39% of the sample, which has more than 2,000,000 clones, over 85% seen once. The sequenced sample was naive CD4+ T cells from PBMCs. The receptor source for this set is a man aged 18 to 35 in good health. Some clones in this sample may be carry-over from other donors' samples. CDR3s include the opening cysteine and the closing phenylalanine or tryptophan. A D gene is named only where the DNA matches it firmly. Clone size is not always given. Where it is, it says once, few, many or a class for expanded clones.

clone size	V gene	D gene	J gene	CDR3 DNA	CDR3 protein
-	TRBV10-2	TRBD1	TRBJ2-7	TGCGCCAGCAGTGGAACAGGGGCCTACGAGCAGTACTTC	CASSGTGAYEQYF
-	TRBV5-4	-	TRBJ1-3	TGTGCCAGCAGCCCTACGGGCAGCCGAAACACCATATATTTT	CASSPTGSRNTIYF
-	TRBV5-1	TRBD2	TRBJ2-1	TGCGCCAGCAGCCTGGGTGGGACTAGCTACAATGAGCAGTTCTTC	CASSLGGTSYNEQFF
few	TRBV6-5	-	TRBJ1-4	TGTGCCAGCAGATTAGACGGTAATGAAAAACTGTTTTTT	CASRLDGNEKLFF
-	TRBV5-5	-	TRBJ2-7	TGTGCCAGCAGCGCCGGGACCCCGACCTACGAGCAGTACTTC	CASSAGTPTYEQYF
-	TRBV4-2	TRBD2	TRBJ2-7	TGTGCCAGCAGCCATCCCGGGGGGGTCGGCGAGCAGTACTTC	CASSHPGGVGEQYF
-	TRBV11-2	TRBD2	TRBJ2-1	TGTGCCAGCAGCTTACGGACCTCTCCTAGCGGGAGTGTCTACAATGAGCAGTTCTTC	CASSLRTSPSGSVYNEQFF
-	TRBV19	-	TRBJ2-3	TGTGCCAGTAGTCGGAGTACAGATACGCAGTATTTT	CASSRSTDTQYF
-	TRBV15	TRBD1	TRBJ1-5	TGTGCCACCAGCAGGAACCGGGACAGGGGTCAGCCCCAGCATTTT	CATSRNRDRGQPQHF
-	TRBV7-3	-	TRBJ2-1	TGTGCCAGCAGCTTATCCAGGAGCTCCTACAATGAGCAGTTCTTC	CASSLSRSSYNEQFF
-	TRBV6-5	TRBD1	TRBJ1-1	TGTGCCAGCAGTTACTCGCCGGGACAGGGGGAAGCTTTCTTT	CASSYSPGQGEAFF
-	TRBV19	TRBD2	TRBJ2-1	TGTGCCAGTAGTGGTGGACTAGCGGTGTCAGTTAATGAGCAGTTCTTC	CASSGGLAVSVNEQFF
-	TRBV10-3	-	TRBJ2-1	TGTGCCATCAGTGAAGGGCGTAACTACAATGAGCAGTTCTTC	CAISEGRNYNEQFF
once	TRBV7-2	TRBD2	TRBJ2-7	TGTGCCAGCAGCTTAAGCGGGGGAAGTTCCTACGAGCAGTACTTC	CASSLSGGSSYEQYF
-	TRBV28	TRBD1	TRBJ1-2	TGTGCCAGCAGTTTAGAGGGGGCGTATCGCGGCTACACCTTC	CASSLEGAYRGYTF
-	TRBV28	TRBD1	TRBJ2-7	TGTGCCAGCAGTTCACCAAGACAGGGTTACGAGCAGTACTTC	CASSSPRQGYEQYF
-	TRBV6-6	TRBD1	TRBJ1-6	TGTGCCAGCAGGTTCCGGGACAGGGGAGATTCACCCCTCCACTTT	CASRFRDRGDSPLHF
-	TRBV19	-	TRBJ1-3	TGTGCCAGTAGTCCAACTGCAGCGCCGGGAAACACCATATATTTT	CASSPTAAPGNTIYF
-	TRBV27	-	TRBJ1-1	TGTGCCAGCAGACCCTACGACAGGAAGAACACTGAAGCTTTCTTT	CASRPYDRKNTEAFF
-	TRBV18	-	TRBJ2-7	TGTGCCAGCTCACAGTCCCGGGACACCAGTTTATACGAGCAGTACTTC	CASSQSRDTSLYEQYF
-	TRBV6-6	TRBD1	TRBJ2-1	TGTGCCAGCAGTTCCCGACAGGGGGCTCATAACAATGAGCAGTTCTTC	CASSSRQGAHNNEQFF
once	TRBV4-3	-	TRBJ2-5	TGCGCCAGCAGCCAAGAAGGGACTTCAGGAGCAGAGACCCAGTACTTC	CASSQEGTSGAETQYF
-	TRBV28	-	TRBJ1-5	TGTGCCAGCAGTTTACCCCACACAGGCCCGGGGCATTTT	CASSLPHTGPGHF
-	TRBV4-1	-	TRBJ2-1	TGCGCCAGCAGCCAAGATCCCAGGGTTAACAATGAGCAGTTCTTC	CASSQDPRVNNEQFF
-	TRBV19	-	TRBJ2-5	TGTGCCAGTAAAATAGGACGGGGCGGCGGAGAGACCCAGTACTTC	CASKIGRGGGETQYF
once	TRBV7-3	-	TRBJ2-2	TGTGCCAGCAGCTTCCGGGTTGAGCTCACCGGGGAGCTGTTTTTT	CASSFRVELTGELFF
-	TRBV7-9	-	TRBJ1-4	TGTGCCAGCAGCTTAGGGCAAGGCAATGAAAAACTGTTTTTT	CASSLGQGNEKLFF
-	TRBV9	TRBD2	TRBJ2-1	TGTGCCAGCAGCGTAGCTAGCGGGAGCTGGGATGAGCAGTTCTTC	CASSVASGSWDEQFF
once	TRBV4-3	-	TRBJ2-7	TGCGCCAGCAGCCAAGATCTGGGTACGAAATCCTACGAGCAGTACTTC	CASSQDLGTKSYEQYF
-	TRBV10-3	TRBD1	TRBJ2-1	TGTGCCATCAGCGCGACAGGGGGCCATGAGCAGTTCTTC	CAISATGGHEQFF
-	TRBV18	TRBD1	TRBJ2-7	TGTGCCAGCTCACCCCCGACAGGGGGCCTCTACGAGCAGTACTTC	CASSPPTGGLYEQYF
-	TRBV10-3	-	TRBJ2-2	TGTGCCATCAGTGAGGTCGGCCCCCCCGGGGAGCTGTTTTTT	CAISEVGPPGELFF
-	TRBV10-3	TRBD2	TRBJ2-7	TGTGCCATCAGTGAGCCCGTATTAGCGGGAGACCCCCACGAGCAGTACTTC	CAISEPVLAGDPHEQYF
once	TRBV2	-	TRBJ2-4	TGTGCCAGCAGTAATCGGTTAGACATTCAGTACTTC	CASSNRLDIQYF
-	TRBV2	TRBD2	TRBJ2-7	TGTGCCAGCAGCCTACGTAGCGGGGGCGTTTACGAGCAGTACTTC	CASSLRSGGVYEQYF
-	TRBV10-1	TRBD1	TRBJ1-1	TGCGCCAGCAGTGATCCGAGGGGACAGGGCCAAGCTTTCTTT	CASSDPRGQGQAFF
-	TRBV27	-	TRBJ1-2	TGTGCCAGCAGTTTCAACAGGGCGTATGGCTACACCTTC	CASSFNRAYGYTF
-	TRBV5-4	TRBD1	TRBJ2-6	TGTGCCAGCAGCTTCTTTCGGGACAGGCCCAACGTCCTGACTTTC	CASSFFRDRPNVLTF